The 7 T cell receptor beta chains given below trace back to one sample, sequenced in a study of vaccination effects on CD4 cells after COVID-19. Antigens of these TCRs are unknown. This table comes from immunoSEQ multiplex PCR, and its TCRdb copy is limited to in-frame clones, with some not included. The table records about 61,000 clones, 81% of them present only once. In the ViraFEST assay, antigen-specific CD4+ clonotypes were identified by expansion after peptide-pool stimulation. CD4+ T cells were isolated after around ten days of culture. The input for sequencing was CD4+ T cells from PBMCs cultured with HCoV-229E spike peptides, taken before COVID-19 vaccination. Every receptor here comes from a human donor who received a COVID-19 vaccine.

The rearrangement uses TRBV6-4 and TRBJ2-2; D may correspond to TRBD1 or TRBD2 (5 bases each). In germline, CDR1 is MRHNA, CDR2 SNTAGT. Trimming removed 5 bases at V and 0 bases at J, with 16 bases between. The CDR3 spans 17 residues. CDR3 nucleotides: TGTGCCAGCAGTAGACTCCCGACGGGACCGAACACCGGGGAGCTGTTTTTT. Translating it yields CASSRLPTGPNTGELFF.

This clone was counted only a few times. V and J are TRBV5-6 and TRBJ2-2; TRBD1 matches 10 bases. The germline V gene encodes CDR1 SGHDT and CDR2 YYEEEE. There are 16 residues in the CDR3. Unmatched junction bases numbered 8, after V lost 4 bases and J lost 5 bases. The CDR3 sequence is CASSLKWTGGTGELFF. CDR3 nucleotide sequence: TGTGCCAGCAGCCTAAAATGGACAGGGGGGACCGGGGAGCTGTTTTTT.

The rearrangement joins TRBV6-5 to TRBJ2-2; D is unclear. This CDR3 has 12 residues. Trimming removed 8 bases from V and 3 bases from J, with 7 bases in between. Germline CDR1 MNHEY, CDR2 SVGAGI. The CDR3 here is CASGRDTGELFF. CDR3 sequence (DNA): TGTGCCAGCGGACGGGACACCGGGGAGCTGTTTTTT.

The V gene is TRBV19, the J gene TRBJ2-3; D not resolved. This CDR3 region has 13 residues. CDR1 LNHDA and CDR2 SQIVND come from the germline V gene (reference sequence). V was trimmed by 5 bases and J by 0 bases, leaving 6 bases between them. CDR3 sequence: CASSLKSTDTQYF. Here the CDR3 DNA reads TGTGCCAGTAGTTTAAAGAGCACAGATACGCAGTATTTT.

The CDR3 sequence: CASSGGASTDTQYF. CDR3 sequence (DNA): TGTGCCAGCAGCGGGGGGGCCAGCACAGATACGCAGTATTTT. V usage is TRBV2 and J usage is TRBJ2-3, with 8 bases identical to TRBD2. CDR1 is SNHLY and CDR2 is FYNNEI in the germline V gene. The CDR3 loop spans 14 amino acids. The trim removed 6 bases at V and 0 bases at J, leaving 2 bases unmatched.

The chain joins TRBV2 to TRBJ1-5; unclear D gene. The CDR3 totals 17 residues. The V end was cut by 0 bases, the J end by 0 bases, with 12 bases between. Germline CDR1 reads SNHLY; CDR2 reads FYNNEI. CDR3 nucleotides: TGTGCCAGCAGTGAAGCGGTGGCAGTCCATAGCAATCAGCCCCAGCATTTT. It translates to CASSEAVAVHSNQPQHF. The variable domain in full, completed from reference TRBV2 and TRBJ1-5, reads EPEVTQTPSHQVTQMGQEVILRCVPISNHLYFYWYRQILGQKVEFLVSFYNNEISEKSEIFDDQFSVERPDGSNFTLKIRSTKLEDSAMYFCASSEAVAVHSNQPQHFGDGTRLSIL.

The chain carries TRBV4-2 and TRBJ2-1, with D perhaps matching TRBD1 (5 bases). Deletions cut 1 base from V and 7 bases from J, with 5 bases between. Germline CDR1 is LGHNA and CDR2 is YNFKEQ. CDR3 length equals 12 residues. The CDR3 reads CASSQAGNEQFF. The DNA for the CDR3 is TGTGCCAGCAGCCAAGCAGGGAATGAGCAGTTCTTC.